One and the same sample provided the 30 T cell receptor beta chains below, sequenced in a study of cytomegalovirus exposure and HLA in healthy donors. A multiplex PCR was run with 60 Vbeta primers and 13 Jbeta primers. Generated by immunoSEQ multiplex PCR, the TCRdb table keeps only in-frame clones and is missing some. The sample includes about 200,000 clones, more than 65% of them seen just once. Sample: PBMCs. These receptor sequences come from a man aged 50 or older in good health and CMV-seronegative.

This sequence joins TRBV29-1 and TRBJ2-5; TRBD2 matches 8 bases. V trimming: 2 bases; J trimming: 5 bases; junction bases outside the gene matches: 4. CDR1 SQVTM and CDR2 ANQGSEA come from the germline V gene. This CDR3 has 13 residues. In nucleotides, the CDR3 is TGCAGCGTTGAATTTAGCGGGACTGAGACCCAGTACTTC. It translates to CSVEFSGTETQYF. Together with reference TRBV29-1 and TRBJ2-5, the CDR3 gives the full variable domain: SAVISQKPSRDICQRGTSLTIQCQVDSQVTMMFWYRQQPGQSLTLIATANQGSEATYESGFVIDKFPISRPNLTFSTLTVSNMSPEDSSIYLCSVEFSGTETQYFGPGTRLLVL.

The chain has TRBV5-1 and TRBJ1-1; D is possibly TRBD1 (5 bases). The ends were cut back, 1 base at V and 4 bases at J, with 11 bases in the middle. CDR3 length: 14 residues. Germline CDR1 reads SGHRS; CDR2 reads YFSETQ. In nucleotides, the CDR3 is TGCGCCAGCAGCTTGTTCGGGGGAGCCACTGAAGCTTTCTTT. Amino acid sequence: CASSLFGGATEAFF.

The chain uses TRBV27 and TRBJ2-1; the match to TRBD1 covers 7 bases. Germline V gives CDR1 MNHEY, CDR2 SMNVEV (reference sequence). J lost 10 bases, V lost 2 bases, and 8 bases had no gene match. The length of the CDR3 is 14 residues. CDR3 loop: CASSLGTARGEQFF. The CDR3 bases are TGTGCCAGCAGTTTAGGGACCGCCAGGGGGGAGCAGTTCTTC.

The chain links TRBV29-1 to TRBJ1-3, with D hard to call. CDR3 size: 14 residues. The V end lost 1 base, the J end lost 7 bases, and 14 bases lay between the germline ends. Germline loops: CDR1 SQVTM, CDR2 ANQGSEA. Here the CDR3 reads CSVEVPERRNTIYF. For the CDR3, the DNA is TGCAGCGTTGAAGTCCCCGAGAGGAGGAACACCATATATTTT.

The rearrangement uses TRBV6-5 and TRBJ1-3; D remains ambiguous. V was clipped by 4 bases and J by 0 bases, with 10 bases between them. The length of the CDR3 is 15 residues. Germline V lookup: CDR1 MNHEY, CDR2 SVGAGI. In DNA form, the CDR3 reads TGTGCCAGCAGTTCTGACATGAGCTCTGGAAACACCATATATTTT. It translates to CASSSDMSSGNTIYF.

This CDR3 is CASSLRDRGESGGYTF. The CDR3 bases are TGTGCCAGCAGCTTACGGGACAGGGGGGAGTCGGGGGGCTACACCTTC. The rearrangement joins TRBV7-4 to TRBJ1-2; 11 positions agree with TRBD1. The V gene end was trimmed by 2 bases and the J gene end by 8 bases; junction bases not matched to a gene: 10. This CDR3 contains 16 residues. Germline V gene data show CDR1 as SGHVT and CDR2 as SQSDAQ.

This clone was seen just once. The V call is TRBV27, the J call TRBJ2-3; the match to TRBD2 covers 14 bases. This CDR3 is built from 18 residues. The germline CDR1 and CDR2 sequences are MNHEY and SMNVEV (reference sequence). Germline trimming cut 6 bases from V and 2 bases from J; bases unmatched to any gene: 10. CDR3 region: CASSRGLAGVGNTDTQYF. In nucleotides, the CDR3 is TGTGCCAGCAGCCGGGGACTAGCGGGAGTGGGGAACACAGATACGCAGTATTTT.

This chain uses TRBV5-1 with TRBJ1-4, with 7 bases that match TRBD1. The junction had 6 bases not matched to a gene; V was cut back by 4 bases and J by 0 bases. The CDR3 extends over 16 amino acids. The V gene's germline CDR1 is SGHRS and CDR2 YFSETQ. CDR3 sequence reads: CASSGTGTATNEKLFF. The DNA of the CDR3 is TGCGCCAGCAGCGGAACCGGGACAGCAACTAATGAAAAACTGTTTTTT.

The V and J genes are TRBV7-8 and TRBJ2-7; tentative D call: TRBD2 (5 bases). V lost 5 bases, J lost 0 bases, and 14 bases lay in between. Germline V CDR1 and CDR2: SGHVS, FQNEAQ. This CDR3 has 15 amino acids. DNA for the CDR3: TGTGCCAGCAGCCGCCTGGCGGGTAACTCCTACGAGCAGTACTTC. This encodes CASSRLAGNSYEQYF.

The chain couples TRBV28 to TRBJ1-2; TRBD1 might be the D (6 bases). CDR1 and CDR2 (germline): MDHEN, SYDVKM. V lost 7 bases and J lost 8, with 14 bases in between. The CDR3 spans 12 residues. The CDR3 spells CASIEGGKGYTF. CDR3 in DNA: TGTGCCAGCATCGAGGGGGGGAAAGGCTACACCTTC.

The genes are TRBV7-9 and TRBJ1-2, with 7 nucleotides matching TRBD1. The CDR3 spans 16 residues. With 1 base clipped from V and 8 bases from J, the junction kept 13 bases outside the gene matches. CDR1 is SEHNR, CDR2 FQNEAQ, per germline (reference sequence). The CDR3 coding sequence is TGTGCCAGCAGCTTAGGGGCAGGGGGAATAATCGACGGCTACACCTTC. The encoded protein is CASSLGAGGIIDGYTF.

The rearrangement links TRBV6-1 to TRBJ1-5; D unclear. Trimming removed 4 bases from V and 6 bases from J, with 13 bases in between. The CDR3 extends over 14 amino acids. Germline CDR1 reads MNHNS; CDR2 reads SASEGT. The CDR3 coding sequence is TGTGCCAGCAGTGGAGGATTTGTGGGTCAGCCCCAGCATTTT. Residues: CASSGGFVGQPQHF.

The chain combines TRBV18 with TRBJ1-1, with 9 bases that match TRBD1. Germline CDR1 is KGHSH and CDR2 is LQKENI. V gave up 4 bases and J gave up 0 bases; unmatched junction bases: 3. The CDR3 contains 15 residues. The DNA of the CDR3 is TGTGCCAGCTCACTGGGACAGGGCCTGAACACTGAAGCTTTCTTT. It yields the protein CASSLGQGLNTEAFF.

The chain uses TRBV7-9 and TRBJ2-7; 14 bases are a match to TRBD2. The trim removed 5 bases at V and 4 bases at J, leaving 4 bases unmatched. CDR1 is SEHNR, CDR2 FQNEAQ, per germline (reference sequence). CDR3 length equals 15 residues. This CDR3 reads CASSPGTSGSYEQYF. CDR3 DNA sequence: TGTGCCAGCAGCCCCGGGACTAGCGGGAGTTACGAGCAGTACTTC. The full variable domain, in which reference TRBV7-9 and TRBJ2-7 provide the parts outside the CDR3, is DTGVSQNPRHKITKRGQNVTFRCDPISEHNRLYWYRQTLGQGPEFLTYFQNEAQLEKSRLLSDRFSAERPKGSFSTLEIQRTEQGDSAMYLCASSPGTSGSYEQYFGPGTRLTVT.

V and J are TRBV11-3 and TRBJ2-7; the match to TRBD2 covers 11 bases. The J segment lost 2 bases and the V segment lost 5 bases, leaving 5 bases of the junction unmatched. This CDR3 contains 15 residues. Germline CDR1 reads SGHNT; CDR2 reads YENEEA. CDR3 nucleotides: TGTGCCAGCAGCAACGGACTAGCGGGCGCCTACGAGCAGTACTTC. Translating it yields CASSNGLAGAYEQYF.

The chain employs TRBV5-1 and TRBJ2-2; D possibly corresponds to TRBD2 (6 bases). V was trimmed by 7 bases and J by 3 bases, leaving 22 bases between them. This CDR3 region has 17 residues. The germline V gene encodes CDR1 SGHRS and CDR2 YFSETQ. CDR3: CASWDGPASGDTGELFF. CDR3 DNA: TGCGCCAGCTGGGACGGGCCCGCATCGGGGGACACCGGGGAGCTGTTTTTT.

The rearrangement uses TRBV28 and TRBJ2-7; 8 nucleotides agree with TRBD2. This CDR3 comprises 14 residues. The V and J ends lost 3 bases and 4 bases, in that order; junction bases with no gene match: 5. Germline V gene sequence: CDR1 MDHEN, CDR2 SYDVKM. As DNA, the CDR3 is TGTGCCAGCAGTTTTAGCGGGAATCTTTACGAGCAGTACTTC. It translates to CASSFSGNLYEQYF. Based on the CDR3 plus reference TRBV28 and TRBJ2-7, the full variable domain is DVKVTQSSRYLVKRTGEKVFLECVQDMDHENMFWYRQDPGLGLRLIYFSYDVKMKEKGDIPEGYSVSREKKERFSLILESASTNQTSMYLCASSFSGNLYEQYFGPGTRLTVT.

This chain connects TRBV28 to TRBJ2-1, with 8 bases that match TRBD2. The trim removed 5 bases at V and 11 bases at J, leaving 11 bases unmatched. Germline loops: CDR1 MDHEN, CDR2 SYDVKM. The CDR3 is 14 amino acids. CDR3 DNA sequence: TGTGCCAGCAGTGTGGCGGGTAGCGGGAATAAGCAGTTCTTC. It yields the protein CASSVAGSGNKQFF.

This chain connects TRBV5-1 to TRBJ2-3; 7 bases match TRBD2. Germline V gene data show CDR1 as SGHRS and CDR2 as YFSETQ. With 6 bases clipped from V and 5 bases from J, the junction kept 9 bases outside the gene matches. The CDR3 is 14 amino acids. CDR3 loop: CASTPREVVDTQYF. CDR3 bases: TGCGCCAGCACTCCCCGGGAGGTTGTAGATACGCAGTATTTT.

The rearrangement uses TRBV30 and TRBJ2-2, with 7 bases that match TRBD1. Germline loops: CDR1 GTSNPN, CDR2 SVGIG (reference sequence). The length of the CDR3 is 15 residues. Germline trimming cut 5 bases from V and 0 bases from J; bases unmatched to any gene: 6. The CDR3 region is CAWARTGPNTGELFF. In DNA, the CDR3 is TGTGCCTGGGCCAGGACAGGCCCGAACACCGGGGAGCTGTTTTTT.

This CDR3 reads CASSFTGTGVGNTEAFF. The CDR3 nucleotides read TGTGCCAGCAGCTTCACAGGGACAGGGGTAGGGAACACTGAAGCTTTCTTT. The V call is TRBV5-5, the J call TRBJ1-1; 10 positions match TRBD1. This CDR3 region has 17 residues. The germline V gene encodes CDR1 SGHKS and CDR2 YYEKEE (reference sequence). Trimming at V came to 2 bases and at J to 1 base, leaving 8 bases not matched to a gene.

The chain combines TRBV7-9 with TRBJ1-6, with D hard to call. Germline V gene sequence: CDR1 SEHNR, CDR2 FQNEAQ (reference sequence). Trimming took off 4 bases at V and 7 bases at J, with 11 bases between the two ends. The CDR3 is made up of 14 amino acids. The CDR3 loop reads CASSSAIGNSPLHF. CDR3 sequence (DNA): TGTGCCAGCAGCTCCGCTATCGGGAATTCACCCCTCCACTTT.

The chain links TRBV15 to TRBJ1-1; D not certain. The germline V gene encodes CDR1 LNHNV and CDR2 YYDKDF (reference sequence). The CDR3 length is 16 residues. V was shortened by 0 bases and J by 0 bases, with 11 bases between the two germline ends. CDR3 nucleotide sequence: TGTGCCACCAGCAGAGATCTCGGGTCCATGAACACTGAAGCTTTCTTT. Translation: CATSRDLGSMNTEAFF.

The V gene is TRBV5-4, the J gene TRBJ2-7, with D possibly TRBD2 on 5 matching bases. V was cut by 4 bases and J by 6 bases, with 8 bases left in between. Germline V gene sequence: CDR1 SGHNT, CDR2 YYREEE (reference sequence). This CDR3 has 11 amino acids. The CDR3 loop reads CASSNSAEQYF. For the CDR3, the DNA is TGTGCCAGCAGCAATAGCGCCGAGCAGTACTTC.

The CDR3 nucleotides read TGCAGTGCTTCGGACAGGGCGAGCTACACCTTC. The encoded protein is CSASDRASYTF. The V and J genes are TRBV20-1 and TRBJ1-2; TRBD1 matches 8 bases. Germline V CDR1 and CDR2: DFQATT, SNEGSKA (reference sequence). This CDR3 is 11 amino acids long. Trimming at V came to 5 bases and at J to 9 bases, leaving 5 bases not matched to a gene.

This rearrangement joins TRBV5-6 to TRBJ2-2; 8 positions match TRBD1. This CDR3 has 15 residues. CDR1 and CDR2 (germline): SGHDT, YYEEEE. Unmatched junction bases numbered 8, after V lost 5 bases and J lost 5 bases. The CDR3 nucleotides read TGTGCCAGCAGACAATGGACAGGGAAAACCGGGGAGCTGTTTTTT. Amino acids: CASRQWTGKTGELFF.

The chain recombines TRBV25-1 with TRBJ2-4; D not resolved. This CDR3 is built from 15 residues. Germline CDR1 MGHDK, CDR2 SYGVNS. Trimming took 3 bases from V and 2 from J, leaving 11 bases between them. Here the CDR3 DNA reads TGTGCCAGCAGTGACCCATCGAGGCCCAAAAACATTCAGTACTTC. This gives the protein CASSDPSRPKNIQYF.

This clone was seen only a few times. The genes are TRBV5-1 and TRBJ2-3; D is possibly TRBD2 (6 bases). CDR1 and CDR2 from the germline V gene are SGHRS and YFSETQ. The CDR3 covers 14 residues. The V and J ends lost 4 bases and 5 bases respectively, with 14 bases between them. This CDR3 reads CASSPGGVGDTQYF. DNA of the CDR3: TGCGCCAGCAGCCCCGGGGGTGTGGGAGATACGCAGTATTTT.

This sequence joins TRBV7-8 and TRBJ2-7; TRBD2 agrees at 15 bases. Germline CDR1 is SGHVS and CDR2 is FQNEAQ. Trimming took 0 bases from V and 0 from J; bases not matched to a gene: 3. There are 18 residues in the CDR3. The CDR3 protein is CASSLAGLAGGPSYEQYF. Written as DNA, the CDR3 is TGTGCCAGCAGCTTAGCGGGACTAGCGGGAGGTCCCTCCTACGAGCAGTACTTC.

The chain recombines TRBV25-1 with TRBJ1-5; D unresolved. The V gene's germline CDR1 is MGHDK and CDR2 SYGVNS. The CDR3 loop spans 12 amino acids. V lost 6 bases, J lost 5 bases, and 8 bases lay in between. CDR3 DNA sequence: TGTGCCAGCAGGGTGGGCGATCAGCCCCAGCATTTT. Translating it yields CASRVGDQPQHF.